This record covers a single TCR beta chain. No antigen is known for it. These data originate in a study of vaccination effects on CD4 cells after COVID-19. Trimming pared 4 bases from V and 9 bases from J, leaving 19 bases between. The CDR3 length is 15 residues. Looked up from germline, CDR1 is SGHTA and CDR2 is FQGNSA. Viral peptide pool expansion of antigen-specific CD4+ T cells preceded sequencing in the ViraFEST assay. Investigators separated out CD4+ T cells once 10 days of culture had passed. Repertoires were generated with immunoSEQ multiplex PCR, while TCRdb's copy carries only in-frame clones and drops some. Of 50,000 to 65,000 clones listed, roughly 80% are singletons.

This clonotype originated in a human donor who received a COVID-19 vaccine. The chain couples TRBV7-2 to TRBJ2-1, with D hard to call. This specimen was CD4+ T cells from PBMCs cultured with HCoV-229E spike peptides, taken before COVID-19 vaccination. The CDR3 nucleotides read TGTGCCAGCAGCTCAACCCGGGCCTTTTCGGGTGAGCAGTTCTTC. Its translation: CASSSTRAFSGEQFF.